A selection of T cell receptor beta chains follows, all from one sample in a study of blood T cell repertoires in COVID-19. Only in-frame clones appear in the TCRdb table, and some are missing; sequencing was by immunoSEQ multiplex PCR. The table has 140,000 or so clones, nearly 90% seen once; the top ten hold approximately 2%. Sequenced: peripheral blood. The receptors stem from a man aged 65 to 85 with acute or convalescent COVID-19. CDR3s include the opening cysteine and the closing phenylalanine or tryptophan. The order of the fields is V gene, J gene, D gene, clone size, CDR3 protein, CDR3 DNA. The D gene is left open where the match is weak. A row's size may be missing; if present it is once, few, many or a size class.

>TRBV5-6|TRBJ1-6|-|-
CASSLGVTPNSPLHF
TGTGCCAGCAGCTTGGGAGTTACCCCCAATTCACCCCTCCACTTT
>TRBV19|TRBJ1-4|-|-
CASSIPRQAEKLFF
TGTGCCAGTAGTATCCCCCGACAGGCAGAAAAACTGTTTTTT
>TRBV11-2|TRBJ1-1|TRBD1|-
CASSLVAGQGFAEAFF
TGTGCCAGCAGCTTAGTGGCCGGACAGGGTTTCGCTGAAGCTTTCTTT
>TRBV4-2|TRBJ2-7|TRBD2|-
CASSQQPGLAYEQYF
TGTGCCAGCAGCCAACAACCGGGACTAGCTTACGAGCAGTACTTC
>TRBV20-1|TRBJ2-6|TRBD2|-
CSASGGWGPSGSPRANVLTF
TGCAGTGCTAGTGGGGGCTGGGGGCCTAGCGGGAGTCCGAGGGCCAACGTCCTGACTTTC
>TRBV28|TRBJ1-6|TRBD1|-
CASTTGQENSPLHF
TGTGCCAGCACCACAGGACAGGAGAATTCACCCCTCCACTTT
>TRBV25-1|TRBJ1-2|-|-
CASSEVRSPYGYTF
TGTGCCAGCAGTGAGGTCAGGTCCCCCTATGGCTACACCTTC
>TRBV28|TRBJ1-1|TRBD1|-
CASSLRDRELLEAFF
TGTGCCAGCAGTTTACGGGACAGAGAACTGTTGGAAGCTTTCTTT
>TRBV3-1/TRBV3-2|TRBJ1-5|TRBD1|-
CASSPTPRQGNQPQHF
TGTGCCAGCAGCCCAACACCGAGACAGGGAAATCAGCCCCAGCATTTT
>TRBV19|TRBJ2-1|TRBD1|-
CASKAGTGIEQFF
TGTGCCAGTAAGGCCGGGACAGGGATTGAGCAGTTCTTC
>TRBV4-1|TRBJ2-2|TRBD1|-
CASSQDPTGGWTGELFF
TGCGCCAGCAGCCAAGATCCGACAGGGGGATGGACCGGGGAGCTGTTTTTT
>TRBV4-2|TRBJ1-3|-|-
CASSQDQQTRNTIYF
TGTGCCAGCAGCCAAGACCAACAGACGAGAAACACCATATATTTT
>TRBV6-2/TRBV6-3|TRBJ1-3|-|-
CASSSRDTGNTIYF
TGTGCCAGCAGTTCCAGGGACACCGGAAACACCATATATTTT
>TRBV30|TRBJ1-6|TRBD1|-
CAWSVGQGNSPLHF
TGTGCCTGGAGTGTGGGACAGGGGAATTCACCCCTCCACTTT
>TRBV4-1|TRBJ2-2|-|-
CASSQVFTAFTGELFF
TGCGCCAGCAGCCAAGTCTTCACTGCTTTTACCGGGGAGCTGTTTTTT
>TRBV6-4|TRBJ1-2|-|-
CASSAGPQGTGYTF
TGTGCCAGCAGTGCCGGACCACAGGGAACAGGCTACACCTTC
>TRBV5-1|TRBJ2-2|TRBD1|-
CASNLLAGTANTGELFF
TGCGCCAGCAACCTCCTTGCAGGGACAGCAAACACCGGGGAGCTGTTTTTT
>TRBV19|TRBJ1-3|-|-
CASSPVWSSGNTIYF
TGTGCCAGTAGTCCGGTCTGGTCCTCTGGAAACACCATATATTTT
>TRBV7-2|TRBJ2-7|-|-
CASSLAGASSYEQYF
TGTGCCAGCAGCTTAGCGGGGGCGAGCTCCTACGAGCAGTACTTC
>TRBV6-5|TRBJ2-5|TRBD1|-
CASSRDRGPQETQYF
TGTGCCAGCAGCCGAGACAGGGGTCCCCAAGAGACCCAGTACTTC
>TRBV5-1|TRBJ2-3|-|-
CASSLARPTDTQYF
TGCGCCAGCAGCTTGGCCAGGCCCACAGATACGCAGTATTTT
>TRBV5-4|TRBJ2-2|TRBD2|-
CASSLGLAGGTGELFF
TGTGCCAGCAGCTTGGGACTAGCGGGAGGGACCGGGGAGCTGTTTTTT
>TRBV9|TRBJ2-5|-|-
CASSAQYGETQYF
TGTGCCAGCAGCGCCCAGTATGGAGAGACCCAGTACTTC
>TRBV6-5|TRBJ1-5|TRBD1|-
CASAKGASNQPQHF
TGTGCCAGCGCCAAGGGGGCGAGTAATCAGCCCCAGCATTTT
>TRBV28|TRBJ2-7|-|-
CASSLRTVEQYF
TGTGCCAGCAGTTTACGAACAGTGGAGCAGTACTTC
>TRBV12-3/TRBV12-4|TRBJ1-2|-|once
CASSPGQDYGYTF
TGTGCCAGCAGTCCTGGACAAGACTATGGCTACACCTTC
>TRBV5-1|TRBJ2-7|TRBD2|-
CASSPTGTTYEQYF
TGCGCCAGCAGCCCAACCGGGACTACGTACGAGCAGTACTTC
>TRBV27|TRBJ1-5|TRBD1|-
CASSSLTGGVRNQPQHF
TGTGCCAGCAGTTCGTTGACAGGGGGGGTAAGAAATCAGCCCCAGCATTTT
>TRBV11-2|TRBJ1-2|-|-
CASSLDPPRITF
TGTGCCAGCAGCTTAGATCCTCCCAGGATCACCTTC